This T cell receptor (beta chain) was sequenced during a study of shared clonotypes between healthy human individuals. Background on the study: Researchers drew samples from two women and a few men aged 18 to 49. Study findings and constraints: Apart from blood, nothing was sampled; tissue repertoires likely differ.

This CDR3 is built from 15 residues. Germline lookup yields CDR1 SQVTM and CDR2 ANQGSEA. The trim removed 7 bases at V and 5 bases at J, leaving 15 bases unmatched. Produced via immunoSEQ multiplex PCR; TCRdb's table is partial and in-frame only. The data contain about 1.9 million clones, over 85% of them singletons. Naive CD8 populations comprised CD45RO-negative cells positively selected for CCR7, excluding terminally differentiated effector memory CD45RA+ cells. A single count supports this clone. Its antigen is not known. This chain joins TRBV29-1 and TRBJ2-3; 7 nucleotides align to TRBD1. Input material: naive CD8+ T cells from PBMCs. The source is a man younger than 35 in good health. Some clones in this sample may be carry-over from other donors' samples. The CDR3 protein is CSDVPGDRVVDTQYF. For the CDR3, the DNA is TGCAGCGACGTGCCCGGTGACAGGGTAGTAGATACGCAGTATTTT.